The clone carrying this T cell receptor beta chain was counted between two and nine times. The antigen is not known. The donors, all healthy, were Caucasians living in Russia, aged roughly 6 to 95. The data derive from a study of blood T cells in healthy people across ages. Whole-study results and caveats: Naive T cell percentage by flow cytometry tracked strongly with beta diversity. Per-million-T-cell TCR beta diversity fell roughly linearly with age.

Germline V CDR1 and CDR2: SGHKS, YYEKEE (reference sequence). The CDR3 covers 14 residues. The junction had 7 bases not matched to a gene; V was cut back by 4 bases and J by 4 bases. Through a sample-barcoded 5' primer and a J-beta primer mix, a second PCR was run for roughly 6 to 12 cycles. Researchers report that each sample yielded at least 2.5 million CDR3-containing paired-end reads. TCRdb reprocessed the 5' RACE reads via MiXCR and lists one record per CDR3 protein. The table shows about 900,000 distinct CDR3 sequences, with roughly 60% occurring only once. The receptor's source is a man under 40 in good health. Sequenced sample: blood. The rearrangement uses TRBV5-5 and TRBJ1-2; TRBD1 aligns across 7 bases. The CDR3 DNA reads TGTGCCAGCAGCACCCCGGGACAGCTCTATGGCTACACCTTC. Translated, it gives CASSTPGQLYGYTF.